Listed here are 20 T cell receptor beta chains from one sample, sequenced in a study of blood T cell repertoires in COVID-19. Clones were read by immunoSEQ multiplex PCR, and TCRdb kept only the in-frame ones, dropping some. Among some 91,000 clones, about nine tenths were seen once, and the ten largest hold around 1.7%. The sample comprised peripheral blood. The source of these receptors is a man aged 55 to 70 with acute or convalescent COVID-19.

This chain uses TRBV5-8 with TRBJ2-5; 9 nucleotides match TRBD2. J lost 5 bases, V lost 5 bases, and 13 bases had no gene match. Germline loops: CDR1 SGHTS, CDR2 YDEGEE. The CDR3 is 16 amino acids. The CDR3 region is CASSLVPSGVLETQYF. CDR3 in DNA: TGTGCCAGCAGTCTCGTTCCTAGCGGGGTTTTGGAGACCCAGTACTTC.

The chain links TRBV6-5 to TRBJ1-4; possible D gene TRBD1, 6 bases. The CDR3 is 13 amino acids. CDR1 MNHEY and CDR2 SVGAGI come from the germline V gene. Trimming shortened V by 6 bases and J by 5 bases, and 10 bases separated the two germline ends. The CDR3 spells CASRRTENEKLFF. The DNA of the CDR3 is TGTGCCAGCAGAAGGACAGAGAATGAAAAACTGTTTTTT.

The rearrangement uses TRBV5-4 and TRBJ2-1; 7 positions agree with TRBD2. Germline V gene lookup returns CDR1 SGHNT and CDR2 YYREEE (reference sequence). This CDR3 comprises 15 residues. After removal of 2 bases from V and 8 bases from J, the junction contained 10 bases not matched to a gene. The CDR3 sequence is CASSFDLLGGDEQFF. CDR3 DNA sequence: TGTGCCAGCAGCTTCGACCTACTGGGAGGGGATGAGCAGTTCTTC. Supplemented by reference TRBV5-4 and TRBJ2-1, the full variable domain reads ETGVTQSPTHLIKTRGQQVTLRCSSQSGHNTVSWYQQALGQGPQFIFQYYREEENGRGNFPPRFSGLQFPNYSSELNVNALELDDSALYLCASSFDLLGGDEQFFGPGTRLTVL.

The chain recombines TRBV19 with TRBJ1-2, with 9 bases fitting TRBD1. CDR3 size: 13 residues. J was trimmed by 6 bases and V by 5 bases; bases with no gene match: 4. Looked up from germline, CDR1 is LNHDA and CDR2 is SQIVND (reference sequence). CDR3 residues: CASSPRTGDGYTF. In nucleotides, the CDR3 is TGTGCCAGTAGTCCGCGGACAGGGGATGGCTACACCTTC.

This chain connects TRBV6-2 or TRBV6-3 to TRBJ1-1; D gene ambiguous. V shed 1 base and J shed 0 bases, with 9 bases lying between them. This CDR3 has 15 residues. The germline V gene encodes CDR1 MNHEY and CDR2 SVGEGT. Here the CDR3 DNA reads TGTGCCAGCAGTTACTTCCAGAATTTGAACACTGAAGCTTTCTTT. Protein sequence: CASSYFQNLNTEAFF.

This sequence joins TRBV27 and TRBJ1-6; D call uncertain. Trimming shortened V by 3 bases and J by 7 bases, and 7 bases separated the two germline ends. The germline CDR1 and CDR2 sequences are MNHEY and SMNVEV (reference sequence). This CDR3 has 13 amino acids. In DNA, the CDR3 is TGTGCCAGCAGTTTCTCTCAGAATTCACCCCTCCACTTT. Protein sequence: CASSFSQNSPLHF.

The chain is built from TRBV4-1 and TRBJ1-2, with 9 bases that match TRBD1. Trimming removed 1 base from V and 4 bases from J; junction bases left unmatched: 7. Germline V gene lookup returns CDR1 MGHRA and CDR2 YSYEKL. The CDR3 has 16 amino acids. CDR3 sequence: CASSQGPLGQGYGYTF. The CDR3 DNA sequence: TGCGCCAGCAGCCAAGGGCCCCTGGGACAGGGCTATGGCTACACCTTC.

The V and J genes are TRBV15 and TRBJ2-5, with 10 bases fitting TRBD1. Germline V gene data show CDR1 as LNHNV and CDR2 as YYDKDF (reference sequence). V lost 2 bases, J lost 2 bases, and 5 bases stayed unmatched. The CDR3 spans 16 residues. The CDR3 coding sequence is TGTGCCACCAGCAGAAACCAGGGACAGGGGCAAGAGACCCAGTACTTC. It yields the protein CATSRNQGQGQETQYF.

This clone occurred once. The rearrangement joins TRBV5-1 to TRBJ1-4; a possible D gene is TRBD1 (5 bases). CDR3 length equals 16 residues. Trimming pared 4 bases from V and 4 bases from J, leaving 17 bases between. The V gene's germline CDR1 is SGHRS and CDR2 YFSETQ. CDR3 amino acids: CASSPNKGFGNEKLFF. The CDR3 region has the DNA TGCGCCAGCAGCCCCAATAAGGGGTTTGGTAATGAAAAACTGTTTTTT.

The J gene is TRBJ2-2, the V gene TRBV19, with 7 nucleotides matching TRBD1. V lost 9 bases to trimming and J lost 4 bases; unmatched junction nucleotides: 8. CDR1 and CDR2 (germline): LNHDA, SQIVND (reference sequence). The CDR3 has 14 amino acids. The CDR3 coding sequence is TGTGCCAGCCTGGGACAGCGCTCCACCGGGGAGCTGTTTTTT. Translated: CASLGQRSTGELFF.

The chain combines TRBV4-1 with TRBJ1-3; tentative D call: TRBD1 (5 bases). V was trimmed by 1 base and J by 3 bases, leaving 16 bases between them. CDR1 is MGHRA, CDR2 YSYEKL, per germline. The CDR3 extends over 17 amino acids. In DNA, the CDR3 is TGCGCCAGCAGCCAAGGTTCGGGGGGTATTGTTGGAAACACCATATATTTT. Translation: CASSQGSGGIVGNTIYF.

The chain couples TRBV2 to TRBJ2-5, with 9 bases that match TRBD1. The CDR3 covers 15 residues. J lost 4 bases, V lost 5 bases, and 8 bases had no gene match. CDR1 and CDR2 (germline): SNHLY, FYNNEI. CDR3 nucleotides: TGTGCCAGCAGTAACCGGGACAGGGACACAGAGACCCAGTACTTC. It is translated as CASSNRDRDTETQYF.

This chain uses TRBV25-1 with TRBJ2-2; 9 bases are a match to TRBD1. In germline, CDR1 is MGHDK, CDR2 SYGVNS. Trimming removed 7 bases from V and 7 bases from J; junction bases left unmatched: 10. The CDR3 runs to 15 residues. CDR3 DNA: TGTGCCAGCAACTCCCTGGGACAGGGTATCGGGGAGCTGTTTTTT. Encoded protein: CASNSLGQGIGELFF.

The chain carries TRBV3-1 (or the pseudogene TRBV3-2) and TRBJ1-2, with 10 bases fitting TRBD1. V was pared by 3 bases and J by 7 bases, with 5 bases of the junction left unmatched. The CDR3 is 14 residues long. Germline CDR1 and CDR2: LGHDT and YNNKEL (reference sequence). CDR3 DNA sequence: TGTGCCAGCAGCCATGGACAGGGGGGTCTTGGCTACACCTTC. This translates into CASSHGQGGLGYTF.

The chain is built from TRBV14 and TRBJ2-1, with D possibly matching TRBD2 (6 bases). Trimming left V 0 bases short and J 7 bases short, with 10 bases between. The CDR3 is 14 amino acids. The germline V gene encodes CDR1 SGHDN and CDR2 FVKESK. CDR3 loop: CASSQDSAGNEQFF. CDR3 DNA: TGTGCCAGCAGCCAAGATAGCGCGGGGAATGAGCAGTTCTTC.

The chain has TRBV5-6 and TRBJ1-5; 8 nucleotides line up with TRBD1. V dropped 0 bases and J dropped 6; count of bases not matched to a gene: 5. The CDR3 runs 15 residues. Per germline, CDR1 SGHDT and CDR2 YYEEEE. The CDR3 region is CASSLGQGISQPQHF. In DNA, the CDR3 is TGTGCCAGCAGCTTGGGACAGGGGATTAGTCAGCCCCAGCATTTT.

The chain couples TRBV6-1 to TRBJ1-2, with D uncertain. This CDR3 is built from 14 residues. The germline V gene encodes CDR1 MNHNS and CDR2 SASEGT. The ends were cut back, 1 base at V and 2 bases at J, with 8 bases in the middle. The CDR3 is CASSEGYSNYGYTF. The CDR3 DNA follows: TGTGCCAGCAGTGAAGGATACAGCAACTATGGCTACACCTTC.

This chain uses TRBV5-5 with TRBJ1-6; D is ambiguous. Germline lookup yields CDR1 SGHKS and CDR2 YYEKEE (reference sequence). Trimming cost V 0 bases and J 7 bases, with 11 bases left between them. The CDR3 loop spans 15 amino acids. The CDR3 spells CASSLVPLANSPLHF. DNA for the CDR3: TGTGCCAGCAGCTTGGTTCCTCTAGCAAATTCACCCCTCCACTTT.

This rearrangement joins TRBV5-1 to TRBJ1-3; possibly TRBD1 for D (5 bases). The CDR3 length is 14 residues. Germline-derived CDR1 and CDR2 are SGHRS and YFSETQ. The V end was cut by 4 bases, the J end by 4 bases, with 12 bases between. CDR3 in DNA: TGCGCCAGCAGCAGGGGTGAGACGGGAAACACCATATATTTT. Its protein is CASSRGETGNTIYF.

The V call is TRBV19, the J call TRBJ1-6; D is undetermined. V was shortened by 0 bases and J by 7 bases, with 10 bases between the two germline ends. This CDR3 comprises 15 residues. The germline V gene has CDR1 LNHDA and CDR2 SQIVND (reference sequence). The CDR3 sequence: CASSIDQTRNSPLHF. In DNA, the CDR3 is TGTGCCAGTAGTATAGATCAGACACGGAATTCACCCCTCCACTTT.